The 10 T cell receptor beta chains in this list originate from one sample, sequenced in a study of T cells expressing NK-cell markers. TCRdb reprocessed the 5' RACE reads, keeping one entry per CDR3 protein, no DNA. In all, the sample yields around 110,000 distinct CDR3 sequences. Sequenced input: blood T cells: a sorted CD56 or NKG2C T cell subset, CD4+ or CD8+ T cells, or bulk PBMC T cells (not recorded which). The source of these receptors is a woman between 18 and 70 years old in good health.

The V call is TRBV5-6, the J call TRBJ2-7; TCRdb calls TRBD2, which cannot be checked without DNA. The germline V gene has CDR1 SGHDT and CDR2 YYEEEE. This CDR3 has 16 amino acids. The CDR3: CASSLYRGLAYYEQYF.

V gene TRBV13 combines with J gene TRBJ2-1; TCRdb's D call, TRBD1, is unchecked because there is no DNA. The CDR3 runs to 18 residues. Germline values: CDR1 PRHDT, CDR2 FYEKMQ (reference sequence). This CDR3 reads CASSSPEGVYNSYNEQFF. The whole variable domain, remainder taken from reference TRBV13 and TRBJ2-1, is AAGVIQSPRHLIKEKRETATLKCYPIPRHDTVYWYQQGPGQDPQFLISFYEKMQSDKGSIPDRFSAQQFSDYHSELNMSSLELGDSALYFCASSSPEGVYNSYNEQFFGPGTRLTVL.

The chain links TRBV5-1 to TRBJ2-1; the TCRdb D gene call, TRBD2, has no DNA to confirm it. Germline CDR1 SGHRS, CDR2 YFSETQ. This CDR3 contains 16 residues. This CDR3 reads CASSLEIAGIYNEQFF.

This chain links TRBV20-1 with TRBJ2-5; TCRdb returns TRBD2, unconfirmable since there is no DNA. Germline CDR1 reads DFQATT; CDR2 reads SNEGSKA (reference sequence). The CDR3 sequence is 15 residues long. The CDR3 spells CSASSGTSGAETQYF.

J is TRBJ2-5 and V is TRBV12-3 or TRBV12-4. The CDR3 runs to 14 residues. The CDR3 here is CASSFSQLQETQYF.

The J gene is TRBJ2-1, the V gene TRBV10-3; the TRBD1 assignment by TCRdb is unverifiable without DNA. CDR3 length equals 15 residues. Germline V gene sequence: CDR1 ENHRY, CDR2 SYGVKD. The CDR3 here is CAITPEPSDYNEQFF.

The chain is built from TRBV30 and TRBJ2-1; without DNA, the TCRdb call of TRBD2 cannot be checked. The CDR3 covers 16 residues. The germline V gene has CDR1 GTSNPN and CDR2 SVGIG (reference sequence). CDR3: CAWCPVLAGEYNEQFF.

The CDR3 protein is CASSAPLAGGPDEQFF. The J gene is TRBJ2-1, the V gene TRBV9; TCRdb's D call, TRBD2, is unchecked because there is no DNA. This CDR3 contains 16 residues. Germline V gene data show CDR1 as SGDLS and CDR2 as YYNGEE.

CDR3 sequence: CSAPPQGTGYTF. The chain links TRBV20-1 to TRBJ1-2; TCRdb picks TRBD1, but there is no DNA to check that call. The CDR3 loop spans 12 amino acids. Germline V gives CDR1 DFQATT, CDR2 SNEGSKA (reference sequence).

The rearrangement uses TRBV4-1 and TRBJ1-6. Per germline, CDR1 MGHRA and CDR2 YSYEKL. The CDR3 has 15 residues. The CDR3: CASSQEGLLNSPLHF.